These 8 T cell receptor beta chains were sequenced from one sample in a study of T cells in Graves' hyperthyroidism and ophthalmopathy. Authors of the study amplified TCR beta CDR3 regions from RNA transcripts. The HTBI primer set drove a first-round RT-PCR of the TCR CDR3. From the multiplex PCR reads, TCRdb called clonotypes with MiXCR, one entry per CDR3 protein. The sample holds 500,000 to 600,000 distinct CDR3 sequences; 20% are singletons and the top ten take about half. The specimen was blood. The receptors here all came from a middle-aged man with Graves' ophthalmopathy.

This clonotype was observed at least ten times. The chain has TRBV6-1 and TRBJ2-1; the match to TRBD2 covers 9 bases. CDR3 size: 14 residues. Unmatched junction bases numbered 12, after V lost 7 bases and J lost 11 bases. The germline gives CDR1 MNHNS, CDR2 SASEGT. The DNA for the CDR3 is TGTGCCAGCAAGATGAGGGCTAGCGGGGAAAAGCAGTTCTTC. This translates into CASKMRASGEKQFF.

This clonotype was counted ten times or more. The gene calls are TRBV12-3 or TRBV12-4 and TRBJ2-2, with 7 bases that match TRBD1. V shed 8 bases and J 2 bases; nucleotides not matched to a gene: 5. This CDR3 comprises 14 residues. The CDR3 loop reads CASPGTENTGELFF. The CDR3 DNA reads TGTGCCAGCCCCGGGACAGAAAACACCGGGGAGCTGTTTTTT.

This clonotype has ten or more counts. CDR3 DNA sequence: TGCAGTGCTCCACCGGGACAGGGGAACGAGCAGTACTTC. It specifies CSAPPGQGNEQYF. V usage is TRBV20-1 and J usage is TRBJ2-7, with 10 bases matching TRBD1. CDR3 size: 13 residues. Germline loops: CDR1 DFQATT, CDR2 SNEGSKA (reference sequence). The V gene end was trimmed by 5 bases and the J gene end by 5 bases; junction bases not matched to a gene: 6.

The chain is built from TRBV15 and TRBJ1-2; D unresolved. V was shortened by 0 bases and J by 4 bases, with 3 bases between the two germline ends. This CDR3 is built from 12 residues. Germline lookup yields CDR1 LNHNV and CDR2 YYDKDF (reference sequence). CDR3: CATSRDLYGYTF. For the CDR3, the DNA is TGTGCCACCAGCAGAGACCTCTATGGCTACACCTTC.

CDR3 in DNA: TGTGCCAGCAGCTTACCGGAGCGCTACAATGAGCAGTTCTTC. The encoded protein is CASSLPERYNEQFF. The V gene is TRBV7-6, the J gene TRBJ2-1; D remains ambiguous. Germline CDR1 is SGHVS and CDR2 is FNYEAQ. V was trimmed by 2 bases and J by 3 bases, leaving 8 bases between them. The CDR3 runs to 14 residues.

V usage is TRBV5-1 and J usage is TRBJ1-4, with TRBD1 identical over 7 bases. CDR1 SGHRS and CDR2 YFSETQ come from the germline V gene. V shed 4 bases, J shed 7 bases, and the junction held 10 bases outside the gene matches. The CDR3 sequence is 15 residues long. For the CDR3, the DNA is TGCGCCAGCAGCCTAGAGGGGGCGCGGGGTGAAAAACTGTTTTTT. Amino acid sequence: CASSLEGARGEKLFF. Together with reference TRBV5-1 and TRBJ1-4, the CDR3 gives the full variable domain: KAGVTQTPRYLIKTRGQQVTLSCSPISGHRSVSWYQQTPGQGLQFLFEYFSETQRNKGNFPGRFSGRQFSNSRSEMNVSTLELGDSALYLCASSLEGARGEKLFFGSGTQLSVL.

This clonotype showed up many times. The V call is TRBV20-1, the J call TRBJ2-5; D may be TRBD2 (6 bases). V lost 5 bases, J lost 2 bases, and 15 bases lay in between. CDR3 length: 14 amino acids. In germline, CDR1 is DFQATT, CDR2 SNEGSKA (reference sequence). CDR3 nucleotides: TGCAGTGCTCTAGGGCCGGGGGTTCAAGAGACCCAGTACTTC. It codes for CSALGPGVQETQYF.

This clonotype has a count of ten or more. The V call is TRBV2, the J call TRBJ1-5, with TRBD1 as a possible D gene (5 bases). Germline CDR1 and CDR2: SNHLY and FYNNEI. V shed 4 bases and J shed 3 bases, with 7 bases lying between them. The CDR3 is 13 residues long. The CDR3 region has the DNA TGTGCCAGCAGTGCGGGGGACAATCAGCCCCAGCATTTT. This gives the protein CASSAGDNQPQHF.